This T cell receptor beta chain was observed in a study of blood T cell repertoires in COVID-19. Study background: Samples of COVID-19 (acute and convalescent) were obtained from the United States, Italy and Spain.

As processed by the authors: Estimated nucleated cell counts came from reference gene primer amplification. Clones were sequenced by immunoSEQ multiplex PCR, and TCRdb holds only the in-frame ones, with some missing. The V and J calls and the clone size are those of that table, but D and trimming were determined from the DNA. The data hold 250,000 to 300,000 clones, with just over 90% observed a single time. The V gene lost 6 bases and the J gene lost 4 bases, with 9 bases spanning the gap. The germline gives CDR1 MNHEY, CDR2 SVGAGI. This CDR3 is built from 12 residues. The sequence was obtained from a woman in her thirties or forties with acute COVID-19. V gene TRBV6-5 combines with J gene TRBJ1-2; unclear D gene. Sample: PBMCs or T cells enriched from blood (not recorded which). The CDR3 DNA reads as TGTGCCAGCAGCGGGGTCGGCTATGGCTACACCTTC. This encodes CASSGVGYGYTF.